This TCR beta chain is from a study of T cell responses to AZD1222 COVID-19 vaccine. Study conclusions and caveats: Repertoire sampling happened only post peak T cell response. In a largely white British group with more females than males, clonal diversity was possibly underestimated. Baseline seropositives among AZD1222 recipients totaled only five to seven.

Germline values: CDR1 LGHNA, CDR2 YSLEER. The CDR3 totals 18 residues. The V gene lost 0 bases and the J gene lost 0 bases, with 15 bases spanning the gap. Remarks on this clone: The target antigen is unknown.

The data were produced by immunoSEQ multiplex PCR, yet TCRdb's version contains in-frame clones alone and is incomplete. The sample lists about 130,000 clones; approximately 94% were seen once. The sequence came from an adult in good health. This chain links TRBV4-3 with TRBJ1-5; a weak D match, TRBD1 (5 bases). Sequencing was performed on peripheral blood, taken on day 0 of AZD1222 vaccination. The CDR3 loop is CASSQDIGGRYSNQPQHF. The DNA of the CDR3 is TGCGCCAGCAGCCAAGATATCGGGGGGAGGTATAGCAATCAGCCCCAGCATTTT.